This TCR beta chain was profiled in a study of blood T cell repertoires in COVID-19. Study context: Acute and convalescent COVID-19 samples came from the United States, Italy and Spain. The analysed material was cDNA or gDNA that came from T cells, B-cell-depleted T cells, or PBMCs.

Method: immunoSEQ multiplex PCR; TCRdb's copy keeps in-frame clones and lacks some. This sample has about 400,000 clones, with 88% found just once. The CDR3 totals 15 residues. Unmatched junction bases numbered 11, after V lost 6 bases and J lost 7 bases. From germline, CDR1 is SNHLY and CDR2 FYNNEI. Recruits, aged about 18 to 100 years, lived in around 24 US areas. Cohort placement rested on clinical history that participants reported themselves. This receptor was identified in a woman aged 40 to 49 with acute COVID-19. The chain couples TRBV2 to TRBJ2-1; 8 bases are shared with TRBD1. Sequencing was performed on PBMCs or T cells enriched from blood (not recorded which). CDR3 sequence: CASRRGQGRGNEQFF. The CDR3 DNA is TGTGCCAGCAGACGCGGACAGGGAAGAGGGAATGAGCAGTTCTTC.